One and the same sample provided the 20 T cell receptor beta chains below, sequenced in a study of blood T cell repertoires in COVID-19. The table came from immunoSEQ multiplex PCR; TCRdb's copy has only in-frame clones and leaves some out. The sample carries around 100,000 clones, roughly 80% recorded once. Sequenced input: peripheral blood. The receptors originated from a man in his fifties with active or convalescent COVID-19.

V usage is TRBV3-1 (or the pseudogene TRBV3-2) and J usage is TRBJ2-1, with D maybe TRBD2 (6 bases). CDR1 LGHDT and CDR2 YNNKEL come from the germline V gene (reference sequence). Trimming cost V 2 bases and J 5 bases, with 13 bases left between them. The CDR3 loop spans 15 amino acids. The CDR3 protein is CASSQRPSANNEQFF. CDR3 nucleotide sequence: TGTGCCAGCAGCCAAAGGCCTAGCGCTAACAATGAGCAGTTCTTC.

J is TRBJ1-5 and V is TRBV7-2; a weak D match, TRBD1 (5 bases). V was trimmed by 5 bases and J by 2 bases, leaving 16 bases between them. Per the germline V gene, CDR1 is SGHTA and CDR2 is FQGNSA. The CDR3 has 16 amino acids. The CDR3 coding sequence is TGTGCCAGCAGCCCCCAGGGATGGGTGGGCAATCAGCCCCAGCATTTT. It translates to CASSPQGWVGNQPQHF. The whole variable domain, filled in from reference TRBV7-2 and TRBJ1-5, reads GAGVSQSPSNKVTEKGKDVELRCDPISGHTALYWYRQSLGQGLEFLIYFQGNSAPDKSGLPSDRFSAERTGGSVSTLTIQRTQQEDSAVYLCASSPQGWVGNQPQHFGDGTRLSIL.

The chain is built from TRBV7-9 and TRBJ1-2, with TRBD1 identical over 7 bases. Trimming took 5 bases from V and 0 from J; bases not matched to a gene: 9. Germline CDR1 reads SEHNR; CDR2 reads FQNEAQ (reference sequence). CDR3 size: 16 residues. The CDR3 sequence: CASSRDRARANYGYTF. The CDR3 nucleotides are TGTGCCAGCAGCAGAGACAGGGCTAGAGCTAACTATGGCTACACCTTC.

V and J are TRBV6-1 and TRBJ1-2; 8 nucleotides match TRBD1. Unmatched junction bases numbered 5, after V lost 3 bases and J lost 8 bases. The CDR3 length is 13 residues. Germline CDR1 MNHNS, CDR2 SASEGT. The CDR3 protein is CASSDPGGRGYTF. DNA of the CDR3: TGTGCCAGCAGTGACCCAGGGGGCAGGGGCTACACCTTC.

The chain is built from TRBV5-4 and TRBJ2-3; 7 bases match TRBD2. Trimming at V came to 3 bases and at J to 2 bases, leaving 6 bases not matched to a gene. Germline V gives CDR1 SGHNT, CDR2 YYREEE (reference sequence). The CDR3 has 15 amino acids. CDR3 DNA sequence: TGTGCCAGCAGCTCGAGCGGGACTTTCACAGATACGCAGTATTTT. Translated, it gives CASSSSGTFTDTQYF. Drawing the rest from reference TRBV5-4 and TRBJ2-3, the complete variable domain is ETGVTQSPTHLIKTRGQQVTLRCSSQSGHNTVSWYQQALGQGPQFIFQYYREEENGRGNFPPRFSGLQFPNYSSELNVNALELDDSALYLCASSSSGTFTDTQYFGPGTRLTVL.

The V gene is TRBV6-4, the J gene TRBJ1-6; no clear D gene. CDR1 is MRHNA, CDR2 SNTAGT, per germline. V shed 6 bases and J shed 4 bases, with 10 bases lying between them. The length of the CDR3 is 14 residues. The CDR3 is CASSPEPYNSPLHF. The CDR3 DNA sequence: TGTGCCAGCAGCCCGGAGCCGTATAATTCACCCCTCCACTTT.

The CDR3 nucleotides read TGTGCCAGCAACCTACGACAGGGTCATGGCTACACCTTC. This codes for CASNLRQGHGYTF. V usage is TRBV6-6 and J usage is TRBJ1-2, with TRBD1 matching 7 bases. With 7 bases clipped from V and 6 bases from J, the junction kept 8 bases outside the gene matches. CDR3 size: 13 residues. Germline CDR1 is MNHNY and CDR2 is SVGAGI (reference sequence).

The chain uses TRBV7-2 and TRBJ2-1, with 12 bases fitting TRBD2. V lost 4 bases, J lost 2 bases, and 3 bases stayed unmatched. CDR1 SGHTA and CDR2 FQGNSA come from the germline V gene. The CDR3 contains 16 residues. As DNA, the CDR3 is TGTGCCAGCAGCTCGACTAGCGGGAGACCCTACAATGAGCAGTTCTTC. Its translation is CASSSTSGRPYNEQFF.

The V call is TRBV5-1, the J call TRBJ2-1; the match to TRBD2 covers 7 bases. The germline gives CDR1 SGHRS, CDR2 YFSETQ. The junction had 15 bases not matched to a gene; V was cut back by 6 bases and J by 0 bases. The length of the CDR3 is 18 residues. CDR3 residues: CASNPRLADLSSYNEQFF. The CDR3, as DNA: TGCGCCAGCAATCCTCGGCTAGCGGACTTAAGCTCCTACAATGAGCAGTTCTTC.

The J gene is TRBJ2-1, the V gene TRBV5-1; possibly TRBD2 for D (5 bases). From germline, CDR1 is SGHRS and CDR2 YFSETQ. CDR3 length: 18 amino acids. V lost 0 bases and J lost 8, with 24 bases in between. The CDR3 bases are TGCGCCAGCAGCTTGGCCCAGCTAGCATGGAGTCACCGGGATGAGCAGTTCTTC. Protein product: CASSLAQLAWSHRDEQFF.

The CDR3: CASSPVSSTRRQYF. In nucleotides, the CDR3 is TGTGCCAGCAGCCCCGTTTCGTCGACGCGGCGGCAGTATTTT. The V gene is TRBV3-1 (or the pseudogene TRBV3-2), the J gene TRBJ2-3; the D is unclear. The CDR3 is made up of 14 amino acids. V gave up 4 bases and J gave up 11 bases, with 19 bases separating them. Germline loops: CDR1 LGHDT, CDR2 YNNKEL (reference sequence).

DNA of the CDR3: TGCGCCAGCAGCTTGGGTGAGACAGGGGATTTCGATGAGCAGTTCTTC. Residues: CASSLGETGDFDEQFF. The rearrangement uses TRBV5-1 and TRBJ2-1; 8 bases agree with TRBD1. CDR1 SGHRS and CDR2 YFSETQ come from the germline V gene. With 0 bases clipped from V and 8 bases from J, the junction kept 10 bases outside the gene matches. The CDR3 is 16 residues long. The full variable domain, rest sourced from reference TRBV5-1 and TRBJ2-1, is KAGVTQTPRYLIKTRGQQVTLSCSPISGHRSVSWYQQTPGQGLQFLFEYFSETQRNKGNFPGRFSGRQFSNSRSEMNVSTLELGDSALYLCASSLGETGDFDEQFFGPGTRLTVL.

The chain links TRBV6-5 to TRBJ1-2, with D tentatively TRBD1 (6 bases). The germline gives CDR1 MNHEY, CDR2 SVGAGI. V gave up 5 bases and J gave up 11 bases, with 9 bases separating them. This CDR3 comprises 10 residues. This CDR3 is CASSRTEYTF. Written as DNA, the CDR3 is TGTGCCAGCAGTCGGACAGAGTACACCTTC.

V is TRBV19 and J is TRBJ2-5, with 8 bases lining up with TRBD2. With 8 bases clipped from V and 5 bases from J, the junction kept 10 bases outside the gene matches. Germline assignment: CDR1 LNHDA and CDR2 SQIVND (reference sequence). The CDR3 is 14 residues long. The CDR3: CASGVGLAGETQYF. The DNA for the CDR3 is TGTGCCAGTGGGGTCGGACTAGCCGGCGAGACCCAGTACTTC.

V is TRBV7-9 and J is TRBJ2-2; TRBD1 agrees at 10 bases. In germline, CDR1 is SEHNR, CDR2 FQNEAQ (reference sequence). The trim removed 3 bases at V and 5 bases at J, leaving 3 bases unmatched. This CDR3 is 15 amino acids long. CDR3 protein: CASSFDRGHTGELFF. For the CDR3, the DNA is TGTGCCAGCAGCTTCGACAGGGGGCATACCGGGGAGCTGTTTTTT. Based on the CDR3 plus reference TRBV7-9 and TRBJ2-2, the full variable domain is DTGVSQNPRHKITKRGQNVTFRCDPISEHNRLYWYRQTLGQGPEFLTYFQNEAQLEKSRLLSDRFSAERPKGSFSTLEIQRTEQGDSAMYLCASSFDRGHTGELFFGEGSRLTVL.

The genes are TRBV3-1 (or the pseudogene TRBV3-2) and TRBJ2-1; a possible D gene is TRBD2 (5 bases). CDR3 size: 12 residues. CDR1 and CDR2 from the germline V gene are LGHDT and YNNKEL (reference sequence). Trimming shortened V by 5 bases and J by 6 bases, and 8 bases separated the two germline ends. The CDR3 here is CASSERVNEQFF. The CDR3 bases are TGTGCCAGCAGCGAGAGGGTCAATGAGCAGTTCTTC.

The V call is TRBV24-1, the J call TRBJ2-2; the match to TRBD1 covers 8 bases. The J segment lost 4 bases and the V segment lost 8 bases, leaving 5 bases of the junction unmatched. The CDR3 is 14 amino acids. The germline V gene has CDR1 KGHDR and CDR2 SFDVKD. CDR3 nucleotides: TGTGCCACCAAAGCAGGACAGGGCACCGGGGAGCTGTTTTTT. Translation: CATKAGQGTGELFF.

V gene TRBV11-3 combines with J gene TRBJ2-5, with 10 bases that match TRBD2. This CDR3 region has 15 residues. CDR1 is SGHNT and CDR2 is YENEEA in the germline V gene. V shed 5 bases and J 5 bases; nucleotides not matched to a gene: 8. CDR3 protein: CASSPGLAKLETQYF. DNA of the CDR3: TGTGCCAGCAGCCCGGGACTAGCGAAGTTGGAGACCCAGTACTTC.

This sequence joins TRBV12-3 or TRBV12-4 and TRBJ2-7; D not resolved. Trimming stripped 3 bases from V and 7 bases from J, with 10 bases between. The CDR3 runs 12 residues. The CDR3 spells CASSLVRQEQYF. Written as DNA, the CDR3 is TGTGCCAGCAGTTTGGTACGTCAGGAGCAGTACTTC.

The CDR3 bases are TGTGCCAGCAGTGAAACAGTTAGCAATCAGCCCCAGCATTTT. Translated: CASSETVSNQPQHF. V and J are TRBV6-1 and TRBJ1-5; D remains unclear. Trimming took off 2 bases at V and 0 bases at J, with 5 bases between the two ends. Germline CDR1 is MNHNS and CDR2 is SASEGT. The CDR3 runs 14 residues.